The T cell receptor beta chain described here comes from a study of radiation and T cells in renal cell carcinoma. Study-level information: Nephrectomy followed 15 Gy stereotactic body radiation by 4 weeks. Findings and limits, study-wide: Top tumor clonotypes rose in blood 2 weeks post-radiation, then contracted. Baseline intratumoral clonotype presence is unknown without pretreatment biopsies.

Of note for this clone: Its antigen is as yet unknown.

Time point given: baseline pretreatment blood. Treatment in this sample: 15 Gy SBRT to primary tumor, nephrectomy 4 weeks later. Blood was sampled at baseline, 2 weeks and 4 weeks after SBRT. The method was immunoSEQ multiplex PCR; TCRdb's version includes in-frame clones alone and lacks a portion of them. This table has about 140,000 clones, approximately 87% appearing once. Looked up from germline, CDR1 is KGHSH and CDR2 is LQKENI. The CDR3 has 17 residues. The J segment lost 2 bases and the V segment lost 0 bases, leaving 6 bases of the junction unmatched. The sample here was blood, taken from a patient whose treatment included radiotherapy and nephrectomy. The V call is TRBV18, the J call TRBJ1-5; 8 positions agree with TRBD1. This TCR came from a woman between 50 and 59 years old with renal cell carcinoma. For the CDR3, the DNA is TGTGCCAGCTCACCACCGCGCTCAGGGGGCGGCAATCAGCCCCAGCATTTT. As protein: CASSPPRSGGGNQPQHF.